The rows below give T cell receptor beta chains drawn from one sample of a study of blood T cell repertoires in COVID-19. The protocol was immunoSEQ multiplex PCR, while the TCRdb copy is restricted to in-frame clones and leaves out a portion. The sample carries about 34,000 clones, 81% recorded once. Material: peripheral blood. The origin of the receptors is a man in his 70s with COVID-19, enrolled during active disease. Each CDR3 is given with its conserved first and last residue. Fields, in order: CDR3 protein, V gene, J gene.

CASSTHSGNSGANVLTF	TRBV19	TRBJ2-6
CASSQEGKGDTQYF	TRBV4-3	TRBJ2-3
CASSPQTGIDSPLHF	TRBV5-4	TRBJ1-6
CASSLVQGGFGAFF	TRBV28	TRBJ1-1
CASSPARAVNTEAFF	TRBV18	TRBJ1-1
CASSTQGARQPQHF	TRBV19	TRBJ1-5
CASSSGQSGNTIYF	TRBV5-1	TRBJ1-3
CASSFTSSSEQFF	TRBV12-3/TRBV12-4	TRBJ2-1
CASSLKIPGSSYEQYF	TRBV27	TRBJ2-7
CASSLGGTGEAFF	TRBV11-3	TRBJ1-1
CASSYGSYGYTF	TRBV6-5	TRBJ1-2
CASSQDRGQQQETQYF	TRBV4-2	TRBJ2-5
CASSPATENEQFF	TRBV5-1	TRBJ2-1
CASSQGPRGNEQFF	TRBV3-1/TRBV3-2	TRBJ2-1
CATSETGSYNEQFF	TRBV24-1	TRBJ2-1
CASSSAQGSGTGELFF	TRBV5-1	TRBJ2-2
CASSWSTGMNTEAFF	TRBV5-1	TRBJ1-1
CAHGSGGGPNEQFF	TRBV10-3	TRBJ2-1
CASSPNWDTQYF	TRBV27	TRBJ2-3